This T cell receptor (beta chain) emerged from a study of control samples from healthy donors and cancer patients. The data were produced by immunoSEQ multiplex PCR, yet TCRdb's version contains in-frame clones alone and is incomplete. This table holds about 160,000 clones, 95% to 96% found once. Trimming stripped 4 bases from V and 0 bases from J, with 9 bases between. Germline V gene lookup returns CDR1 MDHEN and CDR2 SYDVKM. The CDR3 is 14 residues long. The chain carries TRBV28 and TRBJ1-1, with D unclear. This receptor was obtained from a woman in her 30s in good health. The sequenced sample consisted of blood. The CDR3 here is CASSYRTVNTEAFF. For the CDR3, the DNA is TGTGCCAGCAGTTACAGAACAGTGAACACTGAAGCTTTCTTT.